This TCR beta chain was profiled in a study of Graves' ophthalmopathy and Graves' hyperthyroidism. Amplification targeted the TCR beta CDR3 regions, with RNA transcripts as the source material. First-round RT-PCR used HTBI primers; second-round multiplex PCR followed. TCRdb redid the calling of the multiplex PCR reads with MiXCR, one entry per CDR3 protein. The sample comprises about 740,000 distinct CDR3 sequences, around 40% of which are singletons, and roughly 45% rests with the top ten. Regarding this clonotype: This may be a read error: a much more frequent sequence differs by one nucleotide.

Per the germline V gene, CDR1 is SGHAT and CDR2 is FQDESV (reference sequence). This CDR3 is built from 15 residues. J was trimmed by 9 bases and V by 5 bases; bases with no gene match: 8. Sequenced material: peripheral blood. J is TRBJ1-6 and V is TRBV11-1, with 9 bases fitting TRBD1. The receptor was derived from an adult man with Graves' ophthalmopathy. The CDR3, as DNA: TGTGCCAGCAGCCTAGGTGGGACAGGGAGTTCACCCCTCCACTTT. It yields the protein CASSLGGTGSSPLHF.